This paragraph covers one T cell receptor (beta chain) sequence. The V segment lost 6 bases and the J segment 4 bases; nucleotides outside the gene matches: 6. The CDR3 contains 13 residues. Germline V gene data show CDR1 as SNHLY and CDR2 as FYNNEI. Patients with Susac syndrome met the recently defined diagnostic criteria for definite or probable disease. Random hexamers were used to reverse transcribe about 0.45 to 1 ug of RNA. Across 54 Vbeta and 13 Jbeta, TCR beta CDR3 was amplified with immunoSEQ multiplex PCR. TCRdb ran MiXCR on the immunoSEQ multiplex PCR reads and lists one entry per CDR3 protein. This table has 150,000 or so distinct CDR3 sequences, 95% to 96% appearing once. The data were obtained in a study of CD8 T cells in Susac syndrome. Overall study context: Among the sequenced Susac syndrome patients, roughly 6 had active disease while fewer than 10 were in remission. Treatment status at blood draw for the Susac syndrome patients was therapy-naive, corticosteroids, or intravenous immunoglobulin alone.

The sequence came from a human donor with Susac syndrome. V gene TRBV2 combines with J gene TRBJ2-7; 7 bases match TRBD2. Sequencing was performed on CD4+ T cells from PBMCs. For the CDR3, the DNA is TGTGCCAGCAGCCGAAAACTAGCGTACGAGCAGTACTTC. It encodes CASSRKLAYEQYF.